This T cell receptor (beta chain) was identified during a study of T-cell memory formation after mild COVID-19. TCRdb recomputed calls from the 5' RACE reads with MiXCR, one row per CDR3 protein. The table records 580,000 or so distinct CDR3 sequences, roughly 17% of them present only once. The receptor was isolated from an adult woman who had mild COVID-19 (a few samples of this study predate the infection). Cell type and time point are not known. The sequenced material came from PBMCs or a T cell subset sorted from them (not recorded which).

Written as DNA, the CDR3 is TGTGCCAGCAGTCCGACCGGGACAATCTACAATGAGCAGTTCTTC. Translating gives CASSPTGTIYNEQFF. V usage is TRBV12-3 or TRBV12-4 and J usage is TRBJ2-1; tentatively, D is TRBD1 (6 bases). The length of the CDR3 is 15 residues. The V end was cut by 5 bases, the J end by 3 bases, with 14 bases between.